This T cell receptor (beta chain) was found in a study of blood T cell repertoires in COVID-19 (dated by TCRdb to the early 2020s). Study-wide context: Samples from collaborators originated in the United States, Italy and Spain and spanned both the acute and convalescent phases of COVID-19. The material from the prospective study consisted of cDNA or gDNA derived from T cells, B-cell-depleted T cells, or PBMCs. Deeply sampled blood TCRbeta repertoires from subjects exposed to, actively infected with, or recovered from COVID-19 were included in the dataset. A freely available public database, intended as a resource for researchers studying the immune response to SARS-CoV-2, is where the repertoires were released. The samples were drawn from two sources: the first 160 participants of the ongoing ImmuneRACE study, and 1,200 or so subjects contributed by 6 global collaborators. Sample metadata almost always included a de-identified subject ID, COVID-19 status, age in years and sex. HLA class I and class II types, where available, came from metadata supplied by the sample provider rather than from assay-based typing.

Participants in the prospective study were aged about 18 to 100 years, lived in some 24 United States geographic areas, and enrolled through a virtual design. In the prospective study, cohorts were assigned on the basis of participant-reported clinical history obtained from a screening survey and a study questionnaire. Mobile phlebotomists in the prospective study collected whole blood, serum and a nasopharyngeal or oropharyngeal swab from every participant. Additional blood draws and questionnaires over an approximately two-month period could optionally be provided by prospective study participants. Before DNA extraction, prospective study blood samples were shipped either frozen or at room temperature. Broader findings and caveats from the paper: How much clinical and demographic metadata was included differed by source and by participant, and the metadata was provided uncurated.

TCRbeta CDR3 regions were amplified from genomic DNA using the immunoSEQ Assay, a bias-controlled multiplex PCR. In the original analysis: Nucleated cell counts per sample were estimated from amplification of reference gene primers within the assay. To quantify the absolute abundance of each unique TCRbeta CDR3 rearrangement, sequence reads were collapsed and filtered. For each sample, productive Simpson clonality was calculated as the square root of Simpson's diversity index across productive rearrangements. Not all clones reach the TCRdb copy of this immuneACCESS table, which keeps in-frame sequences only. Checked studies attribute under half of the gap to unresolved V genes and leave the rest unexplained. V, J and clone size were drawn from that table, and D and trimming were deduced from the DNA. Present in this sample are under 400,000 clones, approximately 83% of which were seen just once. The ten top clones hold approximately 4.6% of the sample.

Notes on this clone: Its antigen is not yet known. Per-base quality was not reported, and no clone a single base away is much larger than it.

The CDR3 runs 14 amino acids, cysteine and phenylalanine included. The sequence is cut down to CDR3 DNA, 42 bases in frame from base 1. The sequenced material came from PBMCs or T cells enriched from blood (not recorded which). The sequence links TRBV21-1 to TRBJ1-6. TRBV21-1 is classified as a pseudogene. This TCR was recovered from a woman aged 40-49 years with acute COVID-19. DNA sequence: TGTGCCAGCAGCCCCCCGAGCCCGAATTCACCCCTCCACTTT. Its amino acids are CASSPPSPNSPLHF.